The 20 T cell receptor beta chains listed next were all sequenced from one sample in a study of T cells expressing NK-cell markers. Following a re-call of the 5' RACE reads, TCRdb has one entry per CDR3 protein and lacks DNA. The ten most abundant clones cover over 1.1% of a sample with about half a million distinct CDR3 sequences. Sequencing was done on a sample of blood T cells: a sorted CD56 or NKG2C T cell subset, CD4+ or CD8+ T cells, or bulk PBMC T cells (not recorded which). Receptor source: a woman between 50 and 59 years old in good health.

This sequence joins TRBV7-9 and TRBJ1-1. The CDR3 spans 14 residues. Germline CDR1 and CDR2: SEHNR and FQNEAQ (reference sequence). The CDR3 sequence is CASSLTQLNTEAFF.

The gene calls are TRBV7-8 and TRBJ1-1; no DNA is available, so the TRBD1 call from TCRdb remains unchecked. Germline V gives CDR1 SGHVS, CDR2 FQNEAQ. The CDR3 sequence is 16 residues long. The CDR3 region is CASSPLRTGGGTEAFF.

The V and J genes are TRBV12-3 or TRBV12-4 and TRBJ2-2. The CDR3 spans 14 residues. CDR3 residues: CASSFSTDTGELFF.

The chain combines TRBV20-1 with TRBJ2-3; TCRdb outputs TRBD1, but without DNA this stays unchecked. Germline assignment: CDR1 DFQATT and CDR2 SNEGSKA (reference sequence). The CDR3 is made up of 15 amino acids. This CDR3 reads CSARSGAAPRDTQYF.

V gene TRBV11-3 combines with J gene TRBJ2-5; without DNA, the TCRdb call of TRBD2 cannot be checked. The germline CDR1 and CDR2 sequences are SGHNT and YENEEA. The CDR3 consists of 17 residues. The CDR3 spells CASSLGRLAGYQETQYF.

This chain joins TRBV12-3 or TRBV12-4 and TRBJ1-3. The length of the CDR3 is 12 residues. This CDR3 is CASGLSGNTIYF.

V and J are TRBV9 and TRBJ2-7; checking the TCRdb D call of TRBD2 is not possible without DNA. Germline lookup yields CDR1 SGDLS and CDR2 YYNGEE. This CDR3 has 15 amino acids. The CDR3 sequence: CASSAGLAAPYEQYF.

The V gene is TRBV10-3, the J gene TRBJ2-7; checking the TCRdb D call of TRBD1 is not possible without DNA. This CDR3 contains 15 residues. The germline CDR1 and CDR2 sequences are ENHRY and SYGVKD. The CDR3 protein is CAISESGTLPGGQYF.

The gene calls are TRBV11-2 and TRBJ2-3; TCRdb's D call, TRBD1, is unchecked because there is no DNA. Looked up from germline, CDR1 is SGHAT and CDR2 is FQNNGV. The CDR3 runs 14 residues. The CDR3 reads CASSNRGYTDTQYF. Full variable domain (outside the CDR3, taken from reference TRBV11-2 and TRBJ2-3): EAGVAQSPRYKIIEKRQSVAFWCNPISGHATLYWYQQILGQGPKLLIQFQNNGVVDDSQLPKDRFSAERLKGVDSTLKIQPAKLEDSAVYLCASSNRGYTDTQYFGPGTRLTVL.

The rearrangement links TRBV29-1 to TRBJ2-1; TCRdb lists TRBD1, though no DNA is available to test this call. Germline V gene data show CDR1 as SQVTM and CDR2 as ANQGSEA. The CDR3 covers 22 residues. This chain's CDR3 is CSVEDLIGRAVPGQGSINEQFF.

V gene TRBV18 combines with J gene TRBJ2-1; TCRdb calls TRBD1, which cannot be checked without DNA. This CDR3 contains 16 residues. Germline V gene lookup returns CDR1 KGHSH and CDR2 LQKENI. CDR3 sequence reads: CASSPSGTGGLNEQFF.

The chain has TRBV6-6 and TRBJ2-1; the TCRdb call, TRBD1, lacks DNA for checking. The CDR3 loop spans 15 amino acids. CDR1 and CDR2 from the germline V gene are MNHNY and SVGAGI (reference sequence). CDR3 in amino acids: CASSYGASSYNEQFF.

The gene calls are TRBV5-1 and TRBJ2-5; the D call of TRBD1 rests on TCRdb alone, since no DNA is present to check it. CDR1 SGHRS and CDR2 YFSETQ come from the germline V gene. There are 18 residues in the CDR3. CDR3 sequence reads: CASSLATRQGPHQETQYF.

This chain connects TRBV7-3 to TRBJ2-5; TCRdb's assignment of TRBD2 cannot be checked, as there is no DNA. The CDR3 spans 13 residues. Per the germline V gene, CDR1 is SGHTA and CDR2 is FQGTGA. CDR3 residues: CASSAGGPGAQYF.

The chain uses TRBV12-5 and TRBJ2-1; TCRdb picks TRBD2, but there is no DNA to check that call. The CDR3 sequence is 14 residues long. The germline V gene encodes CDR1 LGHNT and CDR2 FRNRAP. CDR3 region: CATLAGPSYNEQFF.

This CDR3 is CAWSVLGGRMAFF. The rearrangement joins TRBV30 to TRBJ1-1. Germline loops: CDR1 GTSNPN, CDR2 SVGIG (reference sequence). The CDR3 has 13 amino acids.

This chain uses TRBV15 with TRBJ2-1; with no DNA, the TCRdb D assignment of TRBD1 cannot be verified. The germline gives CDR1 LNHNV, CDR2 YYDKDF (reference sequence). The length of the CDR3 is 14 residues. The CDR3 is CATSRGTGNNEQFF.

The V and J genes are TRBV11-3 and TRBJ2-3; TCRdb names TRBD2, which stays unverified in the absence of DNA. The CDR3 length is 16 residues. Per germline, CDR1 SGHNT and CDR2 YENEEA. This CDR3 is CASSPPRGRYTDTQYF.

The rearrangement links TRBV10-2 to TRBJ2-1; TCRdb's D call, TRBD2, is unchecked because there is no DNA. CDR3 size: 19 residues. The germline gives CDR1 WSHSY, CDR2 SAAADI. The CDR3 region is CASRGGGLAGGLNGNEQFF.

The CDR3 loop reads CASSPKREVRHEQFF. V usage is TRBV7-8 and J usage is TRBJ2-1; the D call from TCRdb, TRBD2, cannot be confirmed without DNA. CDR1 and CDR2 (germline): SGHVS, FQNEAQ. The CDR3 spans 15 residues.